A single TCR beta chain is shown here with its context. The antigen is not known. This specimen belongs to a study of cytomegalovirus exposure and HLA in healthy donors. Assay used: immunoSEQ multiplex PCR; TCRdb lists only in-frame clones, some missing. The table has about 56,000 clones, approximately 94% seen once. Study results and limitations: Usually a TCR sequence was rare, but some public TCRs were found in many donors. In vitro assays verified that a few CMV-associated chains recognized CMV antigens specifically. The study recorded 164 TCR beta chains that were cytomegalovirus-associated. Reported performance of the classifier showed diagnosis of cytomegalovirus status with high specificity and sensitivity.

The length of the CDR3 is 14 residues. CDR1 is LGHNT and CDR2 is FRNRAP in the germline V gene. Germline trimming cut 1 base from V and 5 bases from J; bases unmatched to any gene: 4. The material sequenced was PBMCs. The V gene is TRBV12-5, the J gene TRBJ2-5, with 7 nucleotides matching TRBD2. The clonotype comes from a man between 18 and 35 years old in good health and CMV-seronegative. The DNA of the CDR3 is TGTGCTAGTGGTTTGGGTGGGCGGGAGGAGACCCAGTACTTC. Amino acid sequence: CASGLGGREETQYF. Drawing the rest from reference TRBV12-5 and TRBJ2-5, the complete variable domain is DARVTQTPRHKVTEMGQEVTMRCQPILGHNTVFWYRQTMMQGLELLAYFRNRAPLDDSGMPKDRFSAEMPDATLATLKIQPSEPRDSAVYFCASGLGGREETQYFGPGTRLLVL.